These T cell receptor beta chains were read from a single sample in a study of blood T cell repertoires in COVID-19. The assay was immunoSEQ multiplex PCR, and TCRdb's table has in-frame clones only and misses some. The data show 70,000 to 95,000 clones, around 80% seen once. Input material: peripheral blood. Source of these receptors: a human donor in a cohort sampled during active COVID-19. Both conserved end residues are part of each CDR3. Not every row has a clone size; where given, it reads once, few, many or a size class.

clone_size,j_call,v_call,cdr3_aa
-,TRBJ1-6,TRBV3-1/TRBV3-2,CASSQVTGFGSPLHF
-,TRBJ2-2,TRBV7-3,CASSLLGTTGELFF
-,TRBJ2-1,TRBV11-1,CASSLGELEGRFF
-,TRBJ2-3,TRBV5-4,CASSFRGETDTQYF
-,TRBJ2-1,TRBV27,CASAIVTGTGGYNEQFF
-,TRBJ2-7,TRBV7-3,CASSLIPTGSSYEQYF
-,TRBJ2-5,TRBV28,CASRTDSDQETQYF
-,TRBJ1-4,TRBV2,CASDRINEKLFF
-,TRBJ2-3,TRBV4-1,CASSLTGGSTDTQYF
-,TRBJ1-2,TRBV5-1,CASNNPGRGYGYTF
-,TRBJ2-7,TRBV5-1,CASSSSSGGQTYEQYF
-,TRBJ1-2,TRBV11-2,CASSPISRYQGRANYGYTF
-,TRBJ2-1,TRBV5-1,CATTRQGGEQFF
-,TRBJ2-1,TRBV10-3,CAISESTGRAYNEQFF
-,TRBJ1-1,TRBV7-9,CASSRDWNTEAFF
-,TRBJ1-2,TRBV15,CATSGAGSPLF
-,TRBJ2-1,TRBV10-3,CAISEPRQGSNEQFF
-,TRBJ1-2,TRBV7-9,CASSLAGGQGDGYTF
-,TRBJ2-3,TRBV4-1,CASTPPGTDTQYF
-,TRBJ2-7,TRBV11-2,CASSPGQPYEQYF
-,TRBJ1-2,TRBV5-6,CASSFGGSGYTF
-,TRBJ2-7,TRBV3-1/TRBV3-2,CASSQQGKEQYF
-,TRBJ2-2,TRBV7-6,CASSSGSYTGELFF
-,TRBJ1-6,TRBV9,CASSGTETGLGPLHF
-,TRBJ2-1,TRBV9,CASSVGGGAGNEQFF
-,TRBJ2-4,TRBV28,CASSSGSGGRNIQYF
-,TRBJ2-7,TRBV5-1,CASSTGQGMLNEQYF
-,TRBJ2-3,TRBV5-1,CASSHGTSGGAGTDTQYF
-,TRBJ1-4,TRBV5-1,CASSLGGTATNEKLFF
-,TRBJ1-2,TRBV5-1,CASSRTGQGDYGYTF
-,TRBJ1-2,TRBV7-8,CASSLADIIYGYTF
-,TRBJ1-1,TRBV7-9,CASSFIDRGNTEAFF
few,TRBJ2-7,TRBV4-1,CASSRGTSYEQYF
-,TRBJ1-1,TRBV5-4,CASSFGGGEAFF
few,TRBJ1-1,TRBV7-2,CASSLVHMNTEAFF
-,TRBJ2-7,TRBV6-2/TRBV6-3,CASSYSNIPYEQYF
-,TRBJ2-3,TRBV16,CASSTPASRTDTQYF
-,TRBJ2-7,TRBV7-9,CASSLSELSYEQYF
-,TRBJ2-3,TRBV27,CASSSLAYLTTSTDTQYF
-,TRBJ2-3,TRBV6-5,CASRSRGSGADTQYF
-,TRBJ1-5,TRBV5-1,CASSLVAGAYSNQPQHF
-,TRBJ2-6,TRBV7-2,CASSSRAGGANVLTF
-,TRBJ2-1,TRBV7-8,CASSLSDRLNEQFF
-,TRBJ2-4,TRBV14,CASSQDSGQGSRNIQYF
-,TRBJ2-7,TRBV9,CASSLDDRFYYEQYF
-,TRBJ1-5,TRBV30,CAWSFSGNQPQHF
once,TRBJ1-1,TRBV2,CASTQPGQKNTEAFF
-,TRBJ1-1,TRBV5-6,CASSQENTEAFF
-,TRBJ2-5,TRBV5-6,CASSGLAGASGETQYF
few,TRBJ2-5,TRBV6-5,CASGGGGAGETQYF
-,TRBJ1-2,TRBV5-1,CASSLETGGSYGYTF
-,TRBJ2-7,TRBV19,CASSIGRDSYEQYF
-,TRBJ2-1,TRBV7-9,CASSPIGQPNEQFF
-,TRBJ2-5,TRBV10-3,CAISLTSGGQETQYF
-,TRBJ1-1,TRBV18,CASSTANTEAFF
-,TRBJ2-7,TRBV9,CASSKTGVSYEQYF
once,TRBJ1-4,TRBV5-1,CASSLTATNEKLFF
-,TRBJ1-1,TRBV29-1,CSAGPGKNTEAFF
-,TRBJ2-3,TRBV19,CASSKTEGRDTQYF